This is a list of T cell receptor beta chains from one sample in a study of OX40 agonist ivuxolimab in advanced cancers. Sequencing was performed with immunoSEQ multiplex PCR; in TCRdb, only in-frame clones are kept and a portion is missing. Among tens of thousands of clones listed, approximately 91% were seen once. Sequenced material: CD4+ or CD8+ T cells sorted from blood, taken in a trial of the OX40 agonist ivuxolimab. The receptors shown here come from an adult with an advanced solid tumor such as melanoma, head and neck, liver or kidney cancer. Each CDR3 is given without its conserved first and last residue. The order of the fields is J gene, V gene, CDR3 length, D gene, CDR3 protein. The D gene is left open where the match is weak.

TRBJ1-1,TRBV18,13,-,ASSPSAGERTEAF
TRBJ2-7,TRBV10-3,13,TRBD2,AISDRTSATYEQY
TRBJ2-1,TRBV7-2,14,-,ASSLGTELANNEQF
TRBJ1-2,TRBV18,12,-,ASSRGSPNYGYT
TRBJ1-5,TRBV6-1,13,-,ASSVRTGGNQPQH
TRBJ1-5,TRBV28,14,-,ASSSPGLISNQPQH
TRBJ1-6,TRBV6-5,13,TRBD1,ASSMGQGYRSPLH
TRBJ1-1,TRBV29-1,14,-,SVGPGEGEMNTEAF
TRBJ2-1,TRBV10-3,12,-,AISSASSYNEQF
TRBJ1-2,TRBV23-1,14,TRBD1,ASSLFRGRANYGYT
TRBJ2-2,TRBV6-5,11,-,AKGRLNTGELF
TRBJ2-1,TRBV5-1,16,TRBD2,ASSLTLGLADDYNEQF
TRBJ2-7,TRBV25-1,14,TRBD2,ASSEFLAGGLNEQY
TRBJ2-7,TRBV6-6,13,TRBD2,ASTAWGRGAYEQY
TRBJ2-7,TRBV27,11,-,ASSLGRAREQY
TRBJ2-1,TRBV14,15,TRBD2,ASSRGWSGGSYNEQF
TRBJ2-5,TRBV18,13,-,ASSIQGYEGETQY
TRBJ2-2,TRBV21-1,14,-,ASSFGDREGTGELF
TRBJ1-1,TRBV2,10,-,ASWTVNTEAF
TRBJ2-2,TRBV7-3,14,-,ASSLLAPLNTGELF
TRBJ1-1,TRBV10-3,14,-,AISDRDRTGNTEAF
TRBJ2-7,TRBV7-2,12,-,ASSFGSNSYEQY
TRBJ2-2,TRBV6-5,13,-,ASSYSTDHTGELF
TRBJ2-7,TRBV7-2,11,-,ASSLERTYEQY
TRBJ1-1,TRBV6-5,12,-,ASRPLPMNTEAF
TRBJ2-7,TRBV29-1,11,TRBD1,SVEPQTGTEQY
TRBJ1-5,TRBV6-7,14,-,ASSYRIWRSNQPQH
TRBJ1-2,TRBV7-9,12,-,ASSRTGDIYGYT
TRBJ2-5,TRBV7-2,11,-,ASSLGLQETQY